The rows below give T cell receptor beta chains drawn from one sample of a study of CD8 T cells in ankylosing spondylitis. TCRdb reanalysed the 5' RACE reads using MiXCR and keeps one entry per CDR3 protein. The sample lists approximately 210,000 distinct CDR3 sequences, about 13% occurring once. Sequenced: blood, either unsorted or a sorted T cell fraction (not recorded which). The receptors here all came from a male donor with ankylosing spondylitis or in good health (not recorded which). CDR3s include the opening cysteine and the closing phenylalanine or tryptophan. A D gene is named only where the DNA matches it firmly. Only part of the rows carry a size: once, few, many, or a class if the clone is expanded.

CDR3 DNA,CDR3 protein,V gene,clone size,D gene,J gene
TGCGCCAGCAGCCGCCAAGGAGCGGGAGACTCCGGGGAGCTGTTTTTT,CASSRQGAGDSGELFF,TRBV4-1,many,TRBD2,TRBJ2-2
TGTGCCAGCAGCTTACCCTCCGGGGGGCCGCCCAATGAGCAGTTCTTC,CASSLPSGGPPNEQFF,TRBV11-3,.,.,TRBJ2-1
TGCGCCAGCAGCCAATCCCCTGGATTGGGTATTAACTATGGCTACACCTTC,CASSQSPGLGINYGYTF,TRBV4-1,.,.,TRBJ1-2
TGTGCCAGCAGCCAGGTAGCGGGGGCCCAATCAACCCCCCAGTTCTTC,CASSQVAGAQSTPQFF,TRBV3-1,.,TRBD2,TRBJ2-1
TGTGCCAGCACAGATGGGACAGGGGGGAACGAGCAGTACTTC,CASTDGTGGNEQYF,TRBV25-1,few,TRBD1,TRBJ2-7
TGTGCCAGCAAGGAGCGGGGGGCCATGAACTACGAGCAGTACTTC,CASKERGAMNYEQYF,TRBV2,.,TRBD2,TRBJ2-7
TGTGCCAGTTCTACACAGCAGGGCCAAAACATTCAGTACTTC,CASSTQQGQNIQYF,TRBV27,many,.,TRBJ2-4
TGTGCCAGCAGTCAAGCGGGACAGGGGTATGAAAAACTGTTTTTT,CASSQAGQGYEKLFF,TRBV7-9,.,TRBD1,TRBJ1-4
TGCAGTGCTAGAGATCTGGGGGGCTACGAGACCCAGTACTTC,CSARDLGGYETQYF,TRBV20-1,.,.,TRBJ2-5
TGCGCCAGCAGCCCAGACTTGGGGGTCCGCTCCTACAATGAGCAGTTCTTC,CASSPDLGVRSYNEQFF,TRBV5-1,many,.,TRBJ2-1
TGTGCCTGGACGAGGCCAGGGGAGACCTACGAGCAGTACTTC,CAWTRPGETYEQYF,TRBV30,.,.,TRBJ2-7
TGTGCCAGCAGCCAAGAAGTCGGGAGAGGGATTAGCAATGAGCAGTTCTTC,CASSQEVGRGISNEQFF,TRBV3-1,few,.,TRBJ2-1
TGTGCCAGCAGTTCTGGGACAACCGGGGAGCTGTTTTTT,CASSSGTTGELFF,TRBV27,many,.,TRBJ2-2
TGTGCCAGCAGTGCGGACAGGGGGCCCCCCGGGGAGCTGTTTTTT,CASSADRGPPGELFF,TRBV6-4,.,TRBD1,TRBJ2-2
TGTGCTAGTGGACCGGGACAGAAGATTAACTATGGCTACACCTTC,CASGPGQKINYGYTF,TRBV12-5,few,TRBD1,TRBJ1-2
TGCAGTGCTAGAGCCGGGACAGTTGAAAAACTGTTTTTT,CSARAGTVEKLFF,TRBV20-1,few,TRBD1,TRBJ1-4
TGTGCCAGCAGTTTTAGTTCACCTAACACTGAAGCTTTCTTT,CASSFSSPNTEAFF,TRBV12-3/TRBV12-4,many,.,TRBJ1-1